Listed here are 27 T cell receptor beta chains from one sample, sequenced in a study of CD8+CD57+ T cells in acquired aplastic anemia. TCR beta VDJ combinations and CDR3 sequences were profiled from genomic DNA. From the reads, TCRdb called clonotypes with MiXCR, one entry per CDR3 protein. The table records some 200,000 distinct CDR3 sequences, 34% of them present only once. The sequencing input was sorted CD4+, CD8+, or CD8+CD57+ T cells (not recorded which) from PBMCs. These receptors came from a human donor in good health, serving as a control.

The rearrangement uses TRBV6-1 and TRBJ2-1, with D uncertain. The V end was cut by 5 bases, the J end by 3 bases, with 11 bases between. The CDR3 spans 14 residues. Germline V gene sequence: CDR1 MNHNS, CDR2 SASEGT. In DNA form, the CDR3 reads TGTGCCAGCAGTCGACGGCCTTACTACAATGAGCAGTTCTTC. Its protein product is CASSRRPYYNEQFF.

The V and J genes are TRBV30 and TRBJ2-5, with D tentatively TRBD2 (5 bases). V was pared by 3 bases and J by 7 bases, with 12 bases between. Germline V gene lookup returns CDR1 GTSNPN and CDR2 SVGIG (reference sequence). There are 12 residues in the CDR3. CDR3 sequence reads: CAWRELVGTQYF. CDR3 DNA: TGTGCCTGGAGGGAACTAGTGGGGACCCAGTACTTC.

This clonotype came up many times. The chain links TRBV19 to TRBJ2-1; TRBD1 matches 8 bases. There are 15 residues in the CDR3. Trimming took 5 bases from V and 6 from J; bases not matched to a gene: 9. Germline loops: CDR1 LNHDA, CDR2 SQIVND (reference sequence). CDR3: CASSPRTGSGNEQFF. The CDR3 DNA follows: TGTGCCAGTAGTCCCCGGACAGGGTCGGGCAATGAGCAGTTCTTC.

This clonotype has just a few counts. The J gene is TRBJ1-1, the V gene TRBV4-1; the D gene is possibly TRBD1 (5 bases). The germline V and J ends were trimmed by 1 base and 3 bases, with 12 bases remaining between them. This CDR3 contains 15 residues. Germline CDR1 reads MGHRA; CDR2 reads YSYEKL. CDR3 bases: TGCGCCAGCAGCCAAGGACAGCTGACCGACACTGAAGCTTTCTTT. It is translated as CASSQGQLTDTEAFF.

A word on this clonotype: This clone may be a read error of a much larger clone one base away. V and J are TRBV4-2 and TRBJ2-1, with TRBD2 matching over 8 bases. This CDR3 comprises 15 residues. V lost 1 base and J lost 6; bases outside the gene matches: 5. Germline lookup yields CDR1 LGHNA and CDR2 YNFKEQ. The CDR3 here is CASSQGPAGANEQFF. In DNA, the CDR3 is TGTGCCAGCAGCCAAGGACCAGCGGGGGCCAATGAGCAGTTCTTC.

The chain links TRBV6-1 to TRBJ1-5; D is uncertain. This CDR3 has 16 residues. The V end lost 5 bases, the J end lost 0 bases, and 14 bases lay between the germline ends. CDR1 MNHNS and CDR2 SASEGT come from the germline V gene. CDR3 amino acids: CASSLNREYSNQPQHF. CDR3 in DNA: TGTGCCAGCAGTCTAAACCGAGAGTATAGCAATCAGCCCCAGCATTTT.

This clonotype was counted once. This CDR3 fails to terminate in the conserved phenylalanine or tryptophan, so it likely reflects a read error. The chain combines TRBV9 with TRBJ2-1; 10 positions match TRBD2. There are 16 residues in the CDR3. Trimming cost V 6 bases and J 3 bases; bases outside gene matches: 9. Germline V gives CDR1 SGDLS, CDR2 YYNGEE. The CDR3 is CASTLTGTSVYNEQFS. For the CDR3, the DNA is TGTGCCAGCACCCTGACCGGGACTAGCGTCTACAATGAGCAGTTCTCC.

In its sample, this clonotype was seen once. V is TRBV2 and J is TRBJ1-3; D is perhaps TRBD1 (5 bases). The ends were cut back, 5 bases at V and 3 bases at J, with 14 bases in the middle. CDR1 is SNHLY, CDR2 FYNNEI, per germline. The CDR3 extends over 15 amino acids. This CDR3 reads CASSTGGVIGNTIYF. CDR3 sequence (DNA): TGTGCCAGCAGTACCGGGGGAGTAATTGGAAACACCATATATTTT.

Turning to this clonotype: This may be a read error: a much more frequent sequence differs by one nucleotide. V usage is TRBV20-1 and J usage is TRBJ1-1; D possibly corresponds to TRBD1 (5 bases). The ends were cut back, 6 bases at V and 5 bases at J, with 16 bases in the middle. Germline V gene lookup returns CDR1 DFQATT and CDR2 SNEGSKA (reference sequence). The CDR3 sequence is 13 residues long. As DNA, the CDR3 is TGCAGTGCGCAAGCGGGCAGGGTAACTGAAGCTTTCTTT. This sequence encodes CSAQAGRVTEAFF.

Of note for this clonotype: The CDR3 does not close with the conserved phenylalanine or tryptophan, likely indicating a read error. This chain joins TRBV4-1 and TRBJ2-1; no clear D gene. The germline V gene encodes CDR1 MGHRA and CDR2 YSYEKL. Trimming cost V 1 base and J 7 bases, with 17 bases left between them. The CDR3 loop spans 16 amino acids. CDR3 amino acids: CASSQGSGKFRNEQFL. The CDR3 coding sequence is TGCGCCAGCAGCCAAGGCTCGGGCAAGTTTCGGAATGAGCAGTTCCTC.

The V call is TRBV5-5, the J call TRBJ2-3; D call uncertain. The V end lost 0 bases, the J end lost 6 bases, and 8 bases lay between the germline ends. Germline CDR1 SGHKS, CDR2 YYEKEE (reference sequence). This CDR3 region has 13 residues. The CDR3 bases are TGTGCCAGCAGCTTGGGCCCTTGGGATACGCAGTATTTT. Translation: CASSLGPWDTQYF.

As for this clonotype: Being one base from a much bigger clone, this may be a read error. V is TRBV7-2 and J is TRBJ2-3; D ambiguous. The CDR3 is 14 amino acids. CDR1 is SGHTA and CDR2 is FQGNSA in the germline V gene. V lost 1 base and J lost 8, with 13 bases in between. CDR3 amino acids: CASSLERRAGTQYF. CDR3 sequence (DNA): TGTGCCAGCAGCTTAGAGCGTAGGGCAGGTACGCAGTATTTT. The full variable domain, with the rest looked up from reference TRBV7-2 and TRBJ2-3, is GAGVSQSPSNKVTEKGKDVELRCDPISGHTALYWYRQSLGQGLEFLIYFQGNSAPDKSGLPSDRFSAERTGGSVSTLTIQRTQQEDSAVYLCASSLERRAGTQYFGPGTRLTVL.

V usage is TRBV6-2 or TRBV6-3 and J usage is TRBJ1-2, with 8 positions matching TRBD1. V was pared by 3 bases and J by 7 bases, with 22 bases of the junction left unmatched. The CDR3 covers 19 residues. The germline gives CDR1 MNHEY, CDR2 SVGEGT. CDR3 amino acids: CASSYSPSFQGARLFGYTF. The CDR3 DNA reads TGTGCCAGCAGTTATTCCCCTTCGTTCCAGGGGGCGCGATTGTTTGGCTACACCTTC.

The V and J genes are TRBV27 and TRBJ1-2; D unresolved. This CDR3 is 13 amino acids long. V lost 9 bases and J lost 0, with 11 bases in between. Germline V gives CDR1 MNHEY, CDR2 SMNVEV (reference sequence). CDR3 residues: CASRASSNYGYTF. In DNA form, the CDR3 reads TGTGCCAGTAGGGCATCATCTAACTATGGCTACACCTTC.

This chain connects TRBV6-1 to TRBJ1-2; D gene uncertain. Per the germline V gene, CDR1 is MNHNS and CDR2 is SASEGT. Trimming took 6 bases from V and 0 from J, leaving 11 bases between them. CDR3 length equals 14 residues. The CDR3 spells CASSLTYSNYGYTF. The CDR3 coding sequence is TGTGCCAGCAGCCTCACCTATTCTAACTATGGCTACACCTTC.

This clonotype appeared once. The CDR3 bases are TGCGCCAGCAGCATCCGGGACAGGGCTCCCGGGGCCAACGTCCTGACTTTC. Translation: CASSIRDRAPGANVLTF. The V call is TRBV5-1, the J call TRBJ2-6; 9 nucleotides align to TRBD1. Germline CDR1 SGHRS, CDR2 YFSETQ. The CDR3 covers 17 residues. The trim removed 4 bases at V and 4 bases at J, leaving 9 bases unmatched.

About this clonotype: One end of the junction varies from germline; a read error may be responsible. The V call is TRBV14, the J call TRBJ2-3; 8 positions agree with TRBD1. Germline CDR1 and CDR2: SGHDN and FVKESK. The CDR3 runs 16 residues. CDR3 protein: CANSSQGASSTDTQYF. The DNA of the CDR3 is TGTGCCAACAGCTCGCAGGGGGCGTCTAGCACAGATACGCAGTATTTT.

This clonotype was seen at least ten times. CDR3 sequence (DNA): TGTGCCAGCAGCTCACAGGGGGGATTGAGCTACAATGAGCAGTTCTTC. Residues: CASSSQGGLSYNEQFF. The J gene is TRBJ2-1, the V gene TRBV7-2, with 8 bases lining up with TRBD1. CDR3 length: 16 residues. Unmatched junction bases numbered 8, after V lost 4 bases and J lost 3 bases. Germline values: CDR1 SGHTA, CDR2 FQGNSA. The full variable domain, completed using reference TRBV7-2 and TRBJ2-1, is GAGVSQSPSNKVTEKGKDVELRCDPISGHTALYWYRQSLGQGLEFLIYFQGNSAPDKSGLPSDRFSAERTGGSVSTLTIQRTQQEDSAVYLCASSSQGGLSYNEQFFGPGTRLTVL.

This clonotype was seen at least ten times. The rearrangement uses TRBV2 and TRBJ2-5; a possible D gene is TRBD1 (7 bases). Germline CDR1 SNHLY, CDR2 FYNNEI. V shed 6 bases and J shed 9 bases, with 20 bases lying between them. CDR3 size: 14 residues. CDR3 sequence (DNA): TGTGCCAGCAGCCGGAACGGACAGGAGGGTCCCCAGTACTTC. Translating it yields CASSRNGQEGPQYF.

This clonotype was seen more than once but under ten times. In DNA, the CDR3 is TGCAGTGCCCATAACCCCCGGGGTGGGGATGGCTACACCTTC. Translating gives CSAHNPRGGDGYTF. The chain employs TRBV20-1 and TRBJ1-2; no definite D call. Trimming took off 6 bases at V and 6 bases at J, with 20 bases between the two ends. Germline V lookup: CDR1 DFQATT, CDR2 SNEGSKA (reference sequence). The CDR3 runs 14 residues.

With respect to this clonotype: A clone one base away is much larger, so this may be a read error. V and J are TRBV5-1 and TRBJ2-7, with TRBD2 identical over 9 bases. Germline CDR1 is SGHRS and CDR2 is YFSETQ. The CDR3 consists of 14 residues. The CDR3: CTSSLLAGSYEQYF. The CDR3 DNA follows: TGCACCAGCAGCTTGCTAGCGGGGTCCTACGAGCAGTACTTC.

A note on this clonotype: Just one base apart from a much larger clone, this may be a read error. V gene TRBV20-1 combines with J gene TRBJ2-7; 9 bases agree with TRBD1. The CDR3 extends over 14 amino acids. The germline gives CDR1 DFQATT, CDR2 SNEGSKA (reference sequence). The CDR3 here is CSASRDRDPYERYF. Here the CDR3 DNA reads TGCAGTGCTAGTCGGGACAGGGATCCCTACGAGCGGTACTTC.

V usage is TRBV2 and J usage is TRBJ1-6; 11 bases line up with TRBD1. The CDR3 has 14 residues. Losses at the gene ends were 5 bases for V and 9 bases for J; bases not matched to a gene: 3. Germline V gives CDR1 SNHLY, CDR2 FYNNEI. The chain's CDR3 is CASSWTGGFSPLHF. The CDR3 coding sequence is TGTGCCAGCAGTTGGACAGGGGGCTTTTCACCCCTCCACTTT.

This clonotype appeared a few times. The genes are TRBV12-3 or TRBV12-4 and TRBJ1-1, with a weak D call TRBD1 (6 bases). The CDR3 extends over 13 amino acids. With 5 bases removed from V and 11 bases from J, the gap between germline ends came to 18 bases. Here the CDR3 DNA reads TGTGCCAGCAGTCCCGCGGGGGGGCTGTTGGCTTTCTTT. Residues: CASSPAGGLLAFF.

This clonotype occurred many times. The chain carries TRBV20-1 and TRBJ2-3; maybe TRBD2 (5 bases). CDR3 length: 15 residues. The V gene lost 1 base and the J gene lost 1 base, with 12 bases spanning the gap. Germline assignment: CDR1 DFQATT and CDR2 SNEGSKA (reference sequence). The CDR3, as DNA: TGCAGTGCTAGAGTTCTTGCCGGGGGCACAGATACGCAGTATTTT. Translated, it gives CSARVLAGGTDTQYF.

With respect to this clonotype: This may stem from a read error, because a much larger clone lies one nucleotide away. The chain recombines TRBV7-9 with TRBJ1-6, with 8 bases identical to TRBD1. The CDR3 consists of 15 residues. CDR1 is SEHNR, CDR2 FQNEAQ, per germline (reference sequence). As DNA, the CDR3 is TGTGCCCGCAGCTTAAGAAACAGGGGGGATTCACCCCTCCACTTT. Protein: CARSLRNRGDSPLHF.

This clonotype has a count of ten or more. The gene calls are TRBV15 and TRBJ2-2, with 8 bases identical to TRBD2. Germline V lookup: CDR1 LNHNV, CDR2 YYDKDF (reference sequence). The CDR3 consists of 14 residues. V shed 6 bases and J 7 bases; nucleotides not matched to a gene: 7. The CDR3 protein is CATRSGGPVGELFF. The CDR3 DNA is TGTGCCACCAGGTCGGGAGGGCCGGTCGGGGAGCTGTTTTTT.